A single sample gave rise to the 25 T cell receptor beta chains below, sequenced in a study of blood T cell repertoires in COVID-19 (dated by TCRdb to 2020 to 2022). The library was built by means of the immunoSEQ multiplex PCR assay. Imported from immuneACCESS, the table was reduced by TCRdb to in-frame sequences with V and J called. These copies leave out some clones; in studies compared against another copy, an unresolved V gene accounts for under half, and the cause of the remainder is not known. The sample table records some 380,000 clones; 88% of these occur just once. 2% to 2.5% of the sample belongs to the ten largest clones. Sequencing was done on a sample of PBMCs or T cells enriched from blood (not recorded which). Source of these receptors: a woman aged 40-49 years with acute COVID-19.

The chain has TRBV24-1 and TRBJ2-1; D is undetermined. Trimming shortened V by 3 bases and J by 0 bases, and 17 bases separated the two germline ends. Per germline, CDR1 KGHDR and CDR2 SFDVKD. The CDR3 runs to 18 residues. The CDR3 loop reads CATSDAVSGSSSYNEQFF. The CDR3 DNA reads TGTGCCACCAGTGATGCCGTCTCAGGTTCATCCTCCTACAATGAGCAGTTCTTC.

V usage is TRBV5-4 and J usage is TRBJ1-2; 7 bases are a match to TRBD1. Germline V gives CDR1 SGHNT, CDR2 YYREEE (reference sequence). V shed 2 bases, J shed 1 base, and the junction held 11 bases outside the gene matches. The CDR3 sequence is 17 residues long. This chain's CDR3 is CASSFSPGQVINYGYTF. The CDR3 DNA reads TGTGCCAGCAGCTTCTCCCCCGGACAGGTGATTAACTATGGCTACACCTTC.

The chain joins TRBV12-3 or TRBV12-4 to TRBJ1-1; D uncertain. This CDR3 contains 13 residues. The V and J ends lost 7 bases and 11 bases respectively, with 20 bases between them. In nucleotides, the CDR3 is TGTGCCAGCACCCCAAGGGAGAGGGCTGGGGCTTTCTTT. This translates into CASTPRERAGAFF.

The DNA for the CDR3 is TGTGCCAGCAGTTTTTCAGGGGCAGCTAACTATGGCTACACCTTC. Protein product: CASSFSGAANYGYTF. The chain employs TRBV27 and TRBJ1-2; tentative D call: TRBD1 (6 bases). The CDR3 is made up of 15 amino acids. Germline V lookup: CDR1 MNHEY, CDR2 SMNVEV (reference sequence). V lost 3 bases, J lost 0 bases, and 11 bases lay in between.

The CDR3 here is CASSYKPGQGVGNEQFF. CDR3 coding DNA: TGTGCCAGCAGTTATAAACCGGGACAGGGGGTTGGGAATGAGCAGTTCTTC. The rearrangement joins TRBV5-4 to TRBJ2-1; TRBD1 aligns across 11 bases. The length of the CDR3 is 17 residues. The germline CDR1 and CDR2 sequences are SGHNT and YYREEE (reference sequence). Germline trimming cut 5 bases from V and 7 bases from J; bases unmatched to any gene: 14.

This sequence joins TRBV7-8 and TRBJ2-1, with 12 bases fitting TRBD2. The CDR3 sequence is 17 residues long. V was pared by 1 base and J by 6 bases, with 7 bases of the junction left unmatched. CDR1 and CDR2 (germline): SGHVS, FQNEAQ. CDR3 nucleotide sequence: TGTGCCAGCAGCTTAGTGGCTAGCGGGGGGGGACGCAATGAGCAGTTCTTC. Its protein product is CASSLVASGGGRNEQFF.

The V and J genes are TRBV19 and TRBJ2-7; the match to TRBD1 covers 8 bases. V lost 5 bases, J lost 2 bases, and 8 bases stayed unmatched. The CDR3 sequence is 15 residues long. Per germline, CDR1 LNHDA and CDR2 SQIVND (reference sequence). The CDR3 nucleotides are TGTGCCAGTAGTTTCGGACAGGGCTTTGCCTACGAGCAGTACTTC. It encodes CASSFGQGFAYEQYF.

This clone was detected only once. CDR3 in amino acids: CSAQENTEAFF. The CDR3 region has the DNA TGCAGTGCACAGGAGAACACTGAAGCTTTCTTT. J is TRBJ1-1 and V is TRBV20-1; possible D gene TRBD1, 5 bases. Germline V lookup: CDR1 DFQATT, CDR2 SNEGSKA (reference sequence). The CDR3 has 11 amino acids. The V gene lost 6 bases and the J gene lost 1 base, with 6 bases spanning the gap.

This clone was found once. The chain is built from TRBV30 and TRBJ2-3; D gene uncertain. Germline values: CDR1 GTSNPN, CDR2 SVGIG (reference sequence). V was cut by 2 bases and J by 2 bases, with 8 bases left in between. This CDR3 has 13 residues. In DNA, the CDR3 is TGTGCCTGGAGTCCCCGTTCCACAGATACGCAGTATTTT. The encoded protein is CAWSPRSTDTQYF.

This chain joins TRBV19 and TRBJ1-6, with 8 bases identical to TRBD1. V lost 8 bases, J lost 7 bases, and 10 bases stayed unmatched. Germline V CDR1 and CDR2: LNHDA, SQIVND (reference sequence). CDR3 length equals 15 residues. CDR3 sequence (DNA): TGTGCCAGTCAGACAGGGGCAGGCGGGAATTCACCCCTCCACTTT. It codes for CASQTGAGGNSPLHF. Combining the CDR3 with reference TRBV19 and TRBJ1-6 gives the whole variable domain DGGITQSPKYLFRKEGQNVTLSCEQNLNHDAMYWYRQDPGQGLRLIYYSQIVNDFQKGDIAEGYSVSREKKESFPLTVTSAQKNPTAFYLCASQTGAGGNSPLHFGNGTRLTVT.

The rearrangement uses TRBV19 and TRBJ2-7; 8 bases match TRBD1. The trim removed 4 bases at V and 2 bases at J, leaving 7 bases unmatched. The CDR3 totals 15 residues. The germline V gene encodes CDR1 LNHDA and CDR2 SQIVND (reference sequence). DNA of the CDR3: TGTGCCAGTAGTAACGACAGGGGTGGGGCCTACGAGCAGTACTTC. Its protein is CASSNDRGGAYEQYF.

The rearrangement joins TRBV2 to TRBJ1-6, with unresolved D. The V gene's germline CDR1 is SNHLY and CDR2 FYNNEI. The germline V and J ends were trimmed by 8 bases and 4 bases, with 9 bases remaining between them. The CDR3 is 13 amino acids. The CDR3 DNA is TGTGCCAGCTCATACGGGTATAATTCACCCCTCCACTTT. Its protein product is CASSYGYNSPLHF.

The J gene is TRBJ2-2, the V gene TRBV6-5, with D perhaps matching TRBD1 (6 bases). The CDR3 covers 13 residues. V lost 9 bases to trimming and J lost 7 bases, with 15 bases between them. CDR1 and CDR2 (germline): MNHEY, SVGAGI. The CDR3 reads CASSLTGYGELFF. CDR3 in DNA: TGTGCCAGTTCTTTGACAGGCTACGGGGAGCTGTTTTTT.

The J gene is TRBJ1-1, the V gene TRBV6-5; weak D call: TRBD1 (6 bases). The germline gives CDR1 MNHEY, CDR2 SVGAGI. The CDR3 contains 13 residues. V dropped 7 bases and J dropped 5 bases, with 14 bases sitting between them. CDR3 in amino acids: CASITGSLTEAFF. DNA for the CDR3: TGTGCCAGCATTACAGGGTCGTTGACTGAAGCTTTCTTT.

The chain links TRBV7-2 to TRBJ2-1, with 14 positions matching TRBD2. The germline gives CDR1 SGHTA, CDR2 FQGNSA. The CDR3 contains 16 residues. The V segment lost 3 bases and the J segment 7 bases; nucleotides outside the gene matches: 5. The CDR3 nucleotides read TGTGCCAGCAGCTTCTGGACTAGCGGGGGGAGTAATGAGCAGTTCTTC. This translates into CASSFWTSGGSNEQFF.

V usage is TRBV7-9 and J usage is TRBJ2-3; 8 bases agree with TRBD2. CDR1 SEHNR and CDR2 FQNEAQ come from the germline V gene (reference sequence). The length of the CDR3 is 16 residues. The ends lost 1 base at V and 5 bases at J; junction bases unmatched: 8. The CDR3 region is CASSLELAVGRDTQYF. As DNA, the CDR3 is TGTGCCAGCAGCTTAGAACTAGCGGTGGGTAGAGATACGCAGTATTTT.

For this clone: Other DNA sequences from this sample encode an identical CDR3 as well. This chain links TRBV20-1 with TRBJ1-2; 7 bases are a match to TRBD1. Germline values: CDR1 DFQATT, CDR2 SNEGSKA (reference sequence). There are 11 residues in the CDR3. V gave up 6 bases and J gave up 7 bases; unmatched junction bases: 5. CDR3 loop: CSASRGSGYTF. CDR3 sequence (DNA): TGCAGTGCCAGCAGGGGGTCTGGCTACACCTTC.

This clone was seen a single time. J is TRBJ2-3 and V is TRBV11-2; 11 nucleotides match TRBD2. Trimming cost V 5 bases and J 7 bases; bases outside gene matches: 11. In germline, CDR1 is SGHAT, CDR2 FQNNGV. The CDR3 is 16 residues long. The CDR3 spells CASSQPPGTSGNTQYF. Here the CDR3 DNA reads TGTGCCAGCAGCCAACCTCCCGGGACTAGCGGTAATACGCAGTATTTT.

The CDR3 spells CASSHRVQTSGNTIYF. CDR3 nucleotides: TGTGCCAGCAGCCATCGAGTACAGACCTCTGGAAACACCATATATTTT. This rearrangement joins TRBV7-9 to TRBJ1-3; D gene unclear. The V end was cut by 5 bases, the J end by 0 bases, with 14 bases between. CDR3 size: 16 residues. CDR1 is SEHNR and CDR2 is FQNEAQ in the germline V gene (reference sequence).

The V call is TRBV13, the J call TRBJ1-2; TRBD1 matches 9 bases. The germline CDR1 and CDR2 sequences are PRHDT and FYEKMQ (reference sequence). V trimming: 5 bases; J trimming: 6 bases; junction bases outside the gene matches: 10. The CDR3 contains 15 residues. In DNA form, the CDR3 reads TGTGCCAGCAGCCGAACCGGGACAGGGATGAATGGCTACACCTTC. It yields the protein CASSRTGTGMNGYTF. The complete variable domain, with remaining parts taken from reference TRBV13 and TRBJ1-2, reads AAGVIQSPRHLIKEKRETATLKCYPIPRHDTVYWYQQGPGQDPQFLISFYEKMQSDKGSIPDRFSAQQFSDYHSELNMSSLELGDSALYFCASSRTGTGMNGYTFGSGTRLTVV.

This chain links TRBV19 with TRBJ1-2; D is ambiguous. The ends were cut back, 7 bases at V and 4 bases at J, with 10 bases in the middle. CDR1 and CDR2 (germline): LNHDA, SQIVND (reference sequence). The CDR3 is made up of 12 amino acids. The chain's CDR3 is CASTYLGYGYTF. The CDR3 DNA reads TGTGCCAGTACCTATCTAGGCTATGGCTACACCTTC.

V and J are TRBV5-6 and TRBJ1-5; 7 nucleotides match TRBD1. V shed 3 bases and J 7 bases; nucleotides not matched to a gene: 13. The CDR3 is 16 residues long. Germline assignment: CDR1 SGHDT and CDR2 YYEEEE. CDR3 in amino acids: CASSSWTGKEGQPQHF. CDR3 sequence (DNA): TGTGCCAGCAGCTCCTGGACAGGTAAAGAGGGCCAGCCCCAGCATTTT. Full variable domain (missing parts from reference TRBV5-6 and TRBJ1-5): DAGVTQSPTHLIKTRGQQVTLRCSPKSGHDTVSWYQQALGQGPQFIFQYYEEEERQRGNFPDRFSGHQFPNYSSELNVNALLLGDSALYLCASSSWTGKEGQPQHFGDGTRLSIL.

The J gene is TRBJ2-1, the V gene TRBV5-1, with TRBD1 identical over 10 bases. This CDR3 spans 18 amino acids. Germline values: CDR1 SGHRS, CDR2 YFSETQ. With V trimmed by 7 bases and J by 0 bases, 13 bases remained unmatched. The CDR3 DNA sequence: TGCGCCAGCTCAGGAAGGGACAGGGGACAGAGCTCCTACAATGAGCAGTTCTTC. Translated: CASSGRDRGQSSYNEQFF.

In the case of this clone: Other nucleotide sequences from this sample produce the same CDR3. This chain uses TRBV5-4 with TRBJ1-5, with 7 nucleotides matching TRBD1. V lost 5 bases and J lost 5; bases outside the gene matches: 4. The CDR3 loop spans 13 amino acids. The germline V gene has CDR1 SGHNT and CDR2 YYREEE (reference sequence). CDR3 bases: TGTGCCAGCAGTTCTGACAGGGATCAGCCCCAGCATTTT. It codes for CASSSDRDQPQHF.

This chain joins TRBV19 and TRBJ2-1, with 8 nucleotides matching TRBD2. This CDR3 has 15 amino acids. The V gene's germline CDR1 is LNHDA and CDR2 SQIVND (reference sequence). J lost 6 bases, V lost 5 bases, and 9 bases had no gene match. The CDR3 nucleotides read TGTGCCAGTAGTGGAAGCGGGGGCCGGGTCAATGAGCAGTTCTTC. This gives the protein CASSGSGGRVNEQFF.